This TCR beta chain was recovered during a study of blood T cell repertoires in COVID-19. Turning to the study itself: COVID-19 samples, acute and convalescent, were from the United States, Italy and Spain.

In the authors' workflow: The assay estimated nucleated cells by amplifying reference gene primers. Assay used: immunoSEQ multiplex PCR; TCRdb lists only in-frame clones, some missing. That table is the source of V, J and clone size, and D and trimming were worked out from the DNA. The table has some 300,000 clones, around nine tenths seen once. The trim removed 4 bases at V and 4 bases at J, leaving 13 bases unmatched. CDR3 length: 16 amino acids. The germline V gene encodes CDR1 SGHNT and CDR2 YYREEE (reference sequence). The V and J genes are TRBV5-4 and TRBJ1-1; 7 nucleotides agree with TRBD1. Sequencing was done on a sample of peripheral blood. This TCR was sampled from a woman between 65 and 79 years old with COVID-19, enrolled during active disease. DNA of the CDR3: TGTGCCAGCAGCCCTCGGACAGGTGCGGTGGGCACTGAAGCTTTCTTT. It yields the protein CASSPRTGAVGTEAFF.